The clone carrying this T cell receptor beta chain was counted only a few times. The entry originates in a study of cytomegalovirus exposure and HLA in healthy donors. The primer mix had 60 Vbeta and 13 Jbeta primers. Here immunoSEQ multiplex PCR was the method, and the copy in TCRdb shows in-frame clones only, minus some. The sample lists around 150,000 clones; 60% to 80% were seen once. V lost 7 bases to trimming and J lost 3 bases; unmatched junction nucleotides: 11. The germline gives CDR1 LNHDA, CDR2 SQIVND (reference sequence). This CDR3 is 15 amino acids long. This receptor was taken from a woman in her fifties or sixties in good health and CMV-seropositive. The sample taken for sequencing was PBMCs. The chain joins TRBV19 to TRBJ2-7; 8 nucleotides line up with TRBD1. The CDR3 nucleotides read TGTGCCAGTAAGACTACAGGGGGAGGAAACTACGAGCAGTACTTC. Its protein product is CASKTTGGGNYEQYF. The full variable domain, its missing parts supplied by reference TRBV19 and TRBJ2-7, is DGGITQSPKYLFRKEGQNVTLSCEQNLNHDAMYWYRQDPGQGLRLIYYSQIVNDFQKGDIAEGYSVSREKKESFPLTVTSAQKNPTAFYLCASKTTGGGNYEQYFGPGTRLTVT.